Listed here are 28 T cell receptor beta chains from one sample, sequenced in a study of blood T cells in healthy people across ages. Alongside a J-beta primer mix, a sample-barcoded 5' primer served in a second PCR lasting 7 to 11 cycles. TCRdb re-analysed the 5' RACE reads in MiXCR, keeping a single row per CDR3 protein. This table has around 1,000,000 distinct CDR3 sequences, approximately 25% appearing once. These sequences were also reported in another study, on T cells of mothers and their children.

Sequences were obtained from blood. The receptors originated from a girl aged 2 to 10 in good health.

The chain recombines TRBV19 with TRBJ2-7; D call uncertain. From germline, CDR1 is LNHDA and CDR2 SQIVND (reference sequence). This CDR3 is built from 13 residues. The V end was cut by 5 bases, the J end by 7 bases, with 15 bases between. The CDR3 loop reads CASSSTPTLEQYF. CDR3 DNA sequence: TGTGCCAGTAGTTCGACCCCAACACTAGAGCAGTACTTC.

This clonotype was counted only a few times. The gene calls are TRBV7-9 and TRBJ2-3; D is ambiguous. Between the trimmed V and J ends, which lost 1 base and 4 bases, there was a span of 12 bases. The CDR3 is made up of 15 amino acids. Germline loops: CDR1 SEHNR, CDR2 FQNEAQ (reference sequence). CDR3 in DNA: TGTGCCAGCAGCTTAGAGAAGGTGGTACCAGATACGCAGTATTTT. Residues: CASSLEKVVPDTQYF.

V and J are TRBV12-5 and TRBJ2-4; TRBD1 agrees at 9 bases. This CDR3 has 17 residues. Germline V gives CDR1 LGHNT, CDR2 FRNRAP. The junction had 8 bases not matched to a gene; V was cut back by 0 bases and J by 5 bases. The CDR3 coding sequence is TGTGCTAGTGGTTTGGTATTAGGGGGGACAGGGCAAAACATTCAGTACTTC. This encodes CASGLVLGGTGQNIQYF. Based on the CDR3 plus reference TRBV12-5 and TRBJ2-4, the full variable domain is DARVTQTPRHKVTEMGQEVTMRCQPILGHNTVFWYRQTMMQGLELLAYFRNRAPLDDSGMPKDRFSAEMPDATLATLKIQPSEPRDSAVYFCASGLVLGGTGQNIQYFGAGTRLSVL.

The sample holds a few counts of this clonotype. J is TRBJ2-6 and V is TRBV28; TRBD1 agrees at 12 bases. Germline assignment: CDR1 MDHEN and CDR2 SYDVKM. The CDR3 runs to 18 residues. Unmatched junction bases numbered 13, after V lost 8 bases and J lost 5 bases. The CDR3, as DNA: TGTGCCAGCGGGGGGGGACAGGGGGCAAACCTGAGGGCCAACGTCCTGACTTTC. It codes for CASGGGQGANLRANVLTF.

This clonotype turned up a few times. V is TRBV5-1 and J is TRBJ2-1, with TRBD2 matching over 8 bases. CDR3 length equals 16 residues. V was pared by 4 bases and J by 0 bases, with 6 bases of the junction left unmatched. The germline CDR1 and CDR2 sequences are SGHRS and YFSETQ. Here the CDR3 reads CASSSLAGTSYNEQFF. Written as DNA, the CDR3 is TGCGCCAGCAGCAGCCTAGCGGGTACCTCCTACAATGAGCAGTTCTTC.

The chain combines TRBV19 with TRBJ2-1, with a weak D call TRBD2 (5 bases). The CDR3 consists of 11 residues. Germline V gene sequence: CDR1 LNHDA, CDR2 SQIVND (reference sequence). DNA for the CDR3: TGTGCGAGCATCGCGGGCAATGAGCAGTTCTTC. Its protein is CASIAGNEQFF.

The V gene is TRBV4-2, the J gene TRBJ2-5; TRBD2 aligns across 10 bases. The length of the CDR3 is 16 residues. Germline assignment: CDR1 LGHNA and CDR2 YNFKEQ. The V gene end was trimmed by 2 bases and the J gene end by 1 base; junction bases not matched to a gene: 4. DNA of the CDR3: TGTGCCAGCAGCCAACGGACTAGCGGCCTCCAAGAGACCCAGTACTTC. As protein: CASSQRTSGLQETQYF.

The chain recombines TRBV4-3 with TRBJ1-5; D is perhaps TRBD1 (6 bases). Between the trimmed V and J ends, which lost 3 bases and 3 bases, there was a span of 12 bases. Germline assignment: CDR1 LGHNA and CDR2 YSLEER. The CDR3 totals 15 residues. The CDR3 protein is CASSQDDRPNQPQHF. DNA for the CDR3: TGCGCCAGCAGCCAGGATGACAGGCCCAATCAGCCCCAGCATTTT.

The J gene is TRBJ2-1, the V gene TRBV20-1; perhaps TRBD2 as D (6 bases). Trimming removed 0 bases from V and 10 bases from J, with 19 bases in between. This CDR3 has 15 amino acids. In germline, CDR1 is DFQATT, CDR2 SNEGSKA (reference sequence). The CDR3 DNA is TGCAGTGCTAGAGATCGCGGACTAACCCTCAGGGAGCAGTTCTTC. Translation: CSARDRGLTLREQFF.

The sample holds one count of this clonotype. Mismatch with germline at one junction end may stem from a read error. This chain connects TRBV7-9 to TRBJ2-5; D is unresolved. The assigned J gene may be wrong: the sequence end matches TRBJ2-1 better. Germline assignment: CDR1 SEHNR and CDR2 FQNEAQ (reference sequence). The CDR3 length is 12 residues. CDR3 nucleotides: TGTGCCAACAGCTCGGACGTCTGGGAGCAGTTCTTC. Translating gives CANSSDVWEQFF.

This clonotype was observed a few times. V is TRBV7-3 and J is TRBJ2-5; possibly TRBD2 for D (6 bases). The better agreement between TRBJ2-1 and the DNA end casts doubt on the J call. Germline loops: CDR1 SGHTA, CDR2 FQGTGA. The length of the CDR3 is 14 residues. The CDR3 loop is CASSGVGGFDEQFF. As DNA, the CDR3 is TGTGCCAGCAGTGGCGTGGGAGGATTCGATGAGCAGTTCTTC.

This clonotype has a handful of counts. The chain employs TRBV28 and TRBJ2-5; 10 bases line up with TRBD2. TRBJ2-1 matches the DNA end more closely, so the J call is doubtful. CDR1 MDHEN and CDR2 SYDVKM come from the germline V gene. The CDR3 has 14 amino acids. The CDR3 DNA sequence: TGTGCCAGCACCCTAGCGGGAGATACGGATGAGCAGTTCTTC. This translates into CASTLAGDTDEQFF.

The V call is TRBV7-9, the J call TRBJ1-1; maybe TRBD1 (6 bases). Germline V lookup: CDR1 SEHNR, CDR2 FQNEAQ (reference sequence). CDR3 size: 15 residues. Trimming removed 5 bases from V and 5 bases from J, with 18 bases in between. CDR3: CASSHPLDSQTEAFF. The CDR3 coding sequence is TGTGCCAGCAGCCACCCACTGGACAGCCAGACTGAAGCTTTCTTT.

V usage is TRBV7-9 and J usage is TRBJ2-1; D remains unclear. V was pared by 4 bases and J by 1 base, with 14 bases between. The CDR3 is 16 amino acids. Germline V gene sequence: CDR1 SEHNR, CDR2 FQNEAQ (reference sequence). In nucleotides, the CDR3 is TGTGCCAGCAGCTCCGCCGACTCCGAGTCCTACAATGAGCAGTTCTTC. It is translated as CASSSADSESYNEQFF.

This chain uses TRBV12-3 or TRBV12-4 with TRBJ2-5; either TRBD1 or TRBD2 may supply D (5 bases each). V was clipped by 4 bases and J by 2 bases, with 11 bases between them. The length of the CDR3 is 14 residues. CDR3 loop: CASSSQRGQETQYF. DNA for the CDR3: TGTGCCAGCAGTTCCCAGAGGGGACAAGAGACCCAGTACTTC.

This sequence joins TRBV5-1 and TRBJ1-4; D uncertain. Per germline, CDR1 SGHRS and CDR2 YFSETQ. CDR3 length: 15 amino acids. The germline V and J ends were trimmed by 4 bases and 8 bases, with 18 bases remaining between them. The CDR3: CASSESLVVGEKLFF. CDR3 coding DNA: TGCGCCAGCAGCGAATCGTTAGTGGTCGGCGAAAAACTGTTTTTT.

This clonotype was observed once. The V gene is TRBV5-1, the J gene TRBJ2-7; 10 bases fit TRBD1. The V gene end was trimmed by 4 bases and the J gene end by 3 bases; junction bases not matched to a gene: 13. This CDR3 spans 17 amino acids. Germline V gives CDR1 SGHRS, CDR2 YFSETQ. The CDR3 is CASSPGQGPSKGYEQYF. CDR3 sequence (DNA): TGCGCCAGCAGCCCGGGACAGGGGCCTTCAAAAGGCTACGAGCAGTACTTC.

The chain is built from TRBV3-1 and TRBJ1-2, with 10 bases identical to TRBD1. The CDR3 loop spans 17 amino acids. V lost 4 bases and J lost 6; bases outside the gene matches: 14. Germline V gives CDR1 LGHDT, CDR2 YNNKEL (reference sequence). In nucleotides, the CDR3 is TGTGCCAGCAGCCCCTTAGACCACCGGGACAGGGGAGATGGCTACACCTTC. Its protein product is CASSPLDHRDRGDGYTF.

This clonotype was detected a few times. This sequence joins TRBV29-1 and TRBJ1-3; D might be TRBD1 (6 bases). Trimming took 4 bases from V and 8 from J, leaving 15 bases between them. CDR3 size: 13 residues. Germline V gene sequence: CDR1 SQVTM, CDR2 ANQGSEA. The CDR3 region has the DNA TGCAGCGTTGGCCCAAGGAGGGGGGACACCATATATTTT. It is translated as CSVGPRRGDTIYF.

This clonotype was seen a handful of times. The chain uses TRBV7-2 and TRBJ2-7, with 7 bases aligning to TRBD2. The germline gives CDR1 SGHTA, CDR2 FQGNSA. V lost 3 bases to trimming and J lost 3 bases; unmatched junction nucleotides: 5. The CDR3 has 14 amino acids. CDR3: CASSFLGTNYEQYF. In DNA form, the CDR3 reads TGTGCCAGCAGCTTCTTAGGGACTAACTACGAGCAGTACTTC.

This clonotype showed up just a few times. This chain uses TRBV9 with TRBJ2-5; D possibly uses TRBD1 or TRBD2 (5 bases each). CDR1 and CDR2 (germline): SGDLS, YYNGEE. V shed 0 bases and J shed 11 bases, with 17 bases lying between them. This CDR3 is built from 14 residues. CDR3 amino acids: CASSVGDGLREQYF. The DNA for the CDR3 is TGTGCCAGCAGCGTAGGGGACGGATTACGAGAGCAGTACTTC. Drawing the rest from reference TRBV9 and TRBJ2-5, the complete variable domain is DSGVTQTPKHLITATGQRVTLRCSPRSGDLSVYWYQQSLDQGLQFLIQYYNGEERAKGNILERFSAQQFPDLHSELNLSSLELGDSALYFCASSVGDGLREQYFGPGTRLLVL.

The chain links TRBV6-5 to TRBJ2-1, with D perhaps matching TRBD1 (6 bases). Germline V gene data show CDR1 as MNHEY and CDR2 as SVGAGI. V dropped 5 bases and J dropped 3 bases, with 14 bases sitting between them. CDR3 length: 15 amino acids. CDR3 in amino acids: CASSEQGVFYNEQFF. The CDR3 nucleotides read TGTGCCAGCAGTGAACAGGGAGTATTCTACAATGAGCAGTTCTTC.

J is TRBJ2-3 and V is TRBV7-9; no reliable D call. The germline gives CDR1 SEHNR, CDR2 FQNEAQ (reference sequence). The V end lost 4 bases, the J end lost 4 bases, and 9 bases lay between the germline ends. This CDR3 comprises 13 residues. The CDR3 protein is CASSSDYPDTQYF. The CDR3 DNA reads TGTGCCAGCAGCTCCGATTATCCAGATACGCAGTATTTT.

Comments on this clonotype: One end of the junction fails to match germline, which may point to a read error. This chain links TRBV28 with TRBJ2-1; D is ambiguous. CDR1 MDHEN and CDR2 SYDVKM come from the germline V gene. The CDR3 spans 16 residues. This CDR3 reads CAGSSPSIVINNEQFF. The CDR3 bases are TGTGCCGGCAGTTCCCCCAGCATAGTGATAAACAATGAGCAGTTCTTC. The full variable domain, in which reference TRBV28 and TRBJ2-1 provide the parts outside the CDR3, is DVKVTQSSRYLVKRTGEKVFLECVQDMDHENMFWYRQDPGLGLRLIYFSYDVKMKEKGDIPEGYSVSREKKERFSLILESASTNQTSMYLCAGSSPSIVINNEQFFGPGTRLTVL.

The J gene is TRBJ2-7, the V gene TRBV27; D may be TRBD2 (6 bases). The CDR3 runs to 15 residues. CDR1 and CDR2 (germline): MNHEY, SMNVEV (reference sequence). V was clipped by 4 bases and J by 4 bases, with 17 bases between them. The CDR3 loop reads CASSWQPSASYEQYF. The CDR3 DNA reads TGTGCCAGCAGTTGGCAGCCTAGCGCCTCATACGAGCAGTACTTC.

This clonotype was picked up a small number of times. The V gene is TRBV7-2, the J gene TRBJ1-6, with no clear D. CDR3 size: 16 residues. CDR1 is SGHTA, CDR2 FQGNSA, per germline. V lost 3 bases and J lost 6, with 15 bases in between. The CDR3 nucleotides are TGTGCCAGCAGCTTTAAAGTGGGCACAAGTAATTCACCCCTCCACTTT. Its translation is CASSFKVGTSNSPLHF.

V and J are TRBV7-3 and TRBJ2-5; TRBD1 agrees at 7 bases. From germline, CDR1 is SGHTA and CDR2 FQGTGA. The length of the CDR3 is 17 residues. The CDR3 bases are TGTGCTGTAGCCGTTTCAACAGGGGCTTTATCCCAAGAGACCCAGTACTTC. This encodes CAVAVSTGALSQETQYF.

This clonotype was found a few times. J is TRBJ2-5 and V is TRBV13; no reliable D call. Germline V gene data show CDR1 as PRHDT and CDR2 as FYEKMQ (reference sequence). V was cut by 1 base and J by 5 bases, with 11 bases left in between. The CDR3 extends over 14 amino acids. The CDR3 DNA follows: TGTGCCAGCAGCTTAGCGCCGGGTGGGGAGACCCAGTACTTC. As protein: CASSLAPGGETQYF.